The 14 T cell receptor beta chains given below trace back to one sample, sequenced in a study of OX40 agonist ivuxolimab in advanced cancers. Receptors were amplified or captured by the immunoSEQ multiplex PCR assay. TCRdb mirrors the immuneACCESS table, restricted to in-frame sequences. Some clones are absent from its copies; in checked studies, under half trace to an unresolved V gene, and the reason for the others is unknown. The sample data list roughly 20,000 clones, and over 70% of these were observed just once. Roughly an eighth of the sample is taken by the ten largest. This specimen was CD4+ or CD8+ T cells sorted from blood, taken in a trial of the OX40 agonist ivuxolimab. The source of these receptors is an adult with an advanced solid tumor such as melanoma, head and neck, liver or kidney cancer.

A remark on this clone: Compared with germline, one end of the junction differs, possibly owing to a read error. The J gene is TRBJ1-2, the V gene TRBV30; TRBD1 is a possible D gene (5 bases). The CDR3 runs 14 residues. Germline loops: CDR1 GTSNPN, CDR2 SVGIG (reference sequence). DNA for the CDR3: TGTGCCTGGAGTGTACAGGAAGGGAACTCTGGCTACACCTTC. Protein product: CAWSVQEGNSGYTF.

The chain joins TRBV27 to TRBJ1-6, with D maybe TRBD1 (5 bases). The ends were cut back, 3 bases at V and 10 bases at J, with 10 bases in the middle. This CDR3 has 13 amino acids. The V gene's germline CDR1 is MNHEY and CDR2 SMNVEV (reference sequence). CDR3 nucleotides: TGTGCCAGCAGTTTCCAGGGAGGATCACCCCTCCACTTT. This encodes CASSFQGGSPLHF.

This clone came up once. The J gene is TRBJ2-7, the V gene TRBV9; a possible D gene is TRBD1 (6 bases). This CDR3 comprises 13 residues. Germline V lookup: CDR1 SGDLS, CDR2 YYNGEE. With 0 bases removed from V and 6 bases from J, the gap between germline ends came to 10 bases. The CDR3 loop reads CASSVGVGGEQYF. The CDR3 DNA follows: TGTGCCAGCAGCGTAGGGGTAGGGGGCGAGCAGTACTTC.

The CDR3 loop is CSVEINTGRTLYEQYF. As DNA, the CDR3 is TGCAGCGTTGAAATAAATACGGGACGGACCCTCTACGAGCAGTACTTC. The chain joins TRBV29-1 to TRBJ2-7; D tentatively fits TRBD1 or TRBD2 (5 bases each). Germline CDR1 SQVTM, CDR2 ANQGSEA. The CDR3 sequence is 16 residues long. The V end lost 2 bases, the J end lost 3 bases, and 20 bases lay between the germline ends.

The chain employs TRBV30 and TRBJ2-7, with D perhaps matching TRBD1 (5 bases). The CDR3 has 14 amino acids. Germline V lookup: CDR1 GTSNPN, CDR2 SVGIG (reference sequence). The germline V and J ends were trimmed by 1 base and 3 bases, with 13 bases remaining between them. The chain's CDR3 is CAWSALVGDYEQYF. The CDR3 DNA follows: TGTGCCTGGAGTGCTTTGGTAGGGGACTACGAGCAGTACTTC. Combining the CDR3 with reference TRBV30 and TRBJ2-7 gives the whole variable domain SQTIHQWPATLVQPVGSPLSLECTVEGTSNPNLYWYRQAAGRGLQLLFYSVGIGQISSEVPQNLSASRPQDRQFILSSKKLLLSDSGFYLCAWSALVGDYEQYFGPGTRLTVT.

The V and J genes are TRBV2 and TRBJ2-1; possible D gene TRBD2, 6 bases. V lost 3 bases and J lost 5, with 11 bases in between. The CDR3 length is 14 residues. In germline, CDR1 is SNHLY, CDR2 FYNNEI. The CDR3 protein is CASSDLAKDNEQFF. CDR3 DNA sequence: TGTGCCAGCAGTGATCTAGCGAAGGACAATGAGCAGTTCTTC.

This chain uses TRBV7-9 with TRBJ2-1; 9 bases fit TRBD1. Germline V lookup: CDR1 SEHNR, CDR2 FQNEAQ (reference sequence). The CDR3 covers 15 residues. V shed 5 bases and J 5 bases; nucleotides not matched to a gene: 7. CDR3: CASSPRDRVNNEQFF. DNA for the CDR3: TGTGCCAGCAGCCCCCGGGACAGGGTCAACAATGAGCAGTTCTTC.

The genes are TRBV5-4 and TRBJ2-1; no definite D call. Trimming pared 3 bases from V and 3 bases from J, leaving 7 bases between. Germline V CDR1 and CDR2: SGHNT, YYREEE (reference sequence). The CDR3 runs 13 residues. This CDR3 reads CASSSDGYNEQFF. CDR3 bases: TGTGCCAGCAGCTCGGACGGCTACAATGAGCAGTTCTTC.

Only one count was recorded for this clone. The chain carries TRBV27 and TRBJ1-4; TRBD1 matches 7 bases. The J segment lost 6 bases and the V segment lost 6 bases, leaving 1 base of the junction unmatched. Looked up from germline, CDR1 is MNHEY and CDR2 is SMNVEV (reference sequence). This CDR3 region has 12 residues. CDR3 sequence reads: CASRTGYEKLFF. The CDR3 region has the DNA TGTGCCAGCAGGACAGGGTATGAAAAACTGTTTTTT.

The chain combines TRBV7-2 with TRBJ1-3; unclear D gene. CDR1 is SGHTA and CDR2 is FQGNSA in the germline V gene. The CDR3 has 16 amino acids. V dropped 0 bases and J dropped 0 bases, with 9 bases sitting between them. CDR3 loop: CASSLASPVSGNTIYF. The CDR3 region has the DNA TGTGCCAGCAGCTTAGCGTCCCCAGTCTCTGGAAACACCATATATTTT. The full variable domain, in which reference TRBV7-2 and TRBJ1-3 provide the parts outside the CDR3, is GAGVSQSPSNKVTEKGKDVELRCDPISGHTALYWYRQSLGQGLEFLIYFQGNSAPDKSGLPSDRFSAERTGGSVSTLTIQRTQQEDSAVYLCASSLASPVSGNTIYFGEGSWLTVV.

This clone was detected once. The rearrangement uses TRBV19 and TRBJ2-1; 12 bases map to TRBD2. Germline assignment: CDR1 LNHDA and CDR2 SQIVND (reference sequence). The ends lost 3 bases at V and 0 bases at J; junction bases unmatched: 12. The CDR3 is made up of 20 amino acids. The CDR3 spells CASSIFRLAGEISSYNEQFF. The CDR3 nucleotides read TGTGCCAGTAGTATTTTTCGACTAGCGGGAGAGATCAGCTCCTACAATGAGCAGTTCTTC.

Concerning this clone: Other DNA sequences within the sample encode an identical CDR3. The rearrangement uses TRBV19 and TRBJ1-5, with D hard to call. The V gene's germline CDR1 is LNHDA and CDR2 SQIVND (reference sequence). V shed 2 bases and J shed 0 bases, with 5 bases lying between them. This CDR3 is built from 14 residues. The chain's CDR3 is CASSIRDSNQPQHF. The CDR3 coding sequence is TGTGCCAGTAGTATAAGGGATAGCAATCAGCCCCAGCATTTT.

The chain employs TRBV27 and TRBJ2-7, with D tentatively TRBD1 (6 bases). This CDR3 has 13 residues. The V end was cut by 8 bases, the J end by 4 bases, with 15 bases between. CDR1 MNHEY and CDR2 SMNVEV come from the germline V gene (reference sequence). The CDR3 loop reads CASGRGRGYEQYF. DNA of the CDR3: TGTGCCAGCGGCCGGGGCAGGGGTTACGAGCAGTACTTC.

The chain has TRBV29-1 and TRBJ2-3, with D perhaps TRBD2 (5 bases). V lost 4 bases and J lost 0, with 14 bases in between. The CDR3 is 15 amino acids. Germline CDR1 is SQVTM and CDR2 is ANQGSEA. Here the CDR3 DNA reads TGCAGCGTTGGGTTGGAGGCACGGAGCACAGATACGCAGTATTTT. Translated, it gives CSVGLEARSTDTQYF.